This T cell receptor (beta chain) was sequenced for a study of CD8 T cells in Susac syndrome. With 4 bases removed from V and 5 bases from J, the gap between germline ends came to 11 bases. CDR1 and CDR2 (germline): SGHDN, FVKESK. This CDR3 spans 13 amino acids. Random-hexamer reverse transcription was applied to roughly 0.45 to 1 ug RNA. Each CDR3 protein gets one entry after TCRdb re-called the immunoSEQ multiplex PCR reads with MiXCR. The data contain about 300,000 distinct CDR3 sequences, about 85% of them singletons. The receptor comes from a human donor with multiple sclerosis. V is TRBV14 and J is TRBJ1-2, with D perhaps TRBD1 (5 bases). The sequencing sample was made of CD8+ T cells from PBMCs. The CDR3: CASSPTGLYGYTF. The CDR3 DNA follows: TGTGCCAGCAGCCCGACGGGACTTTATGGCTACACCTTC.